The 17 T cell receptor beta chains listed next were all sequenced from one sample in a study of T cell repertoires in cytomegalovirus infection. Each CDR3 protein is one row after TCRdb ran MiXCR on the reads. The profile shows some 200,000 distinct CDR3 sequences, roughly 9.8% of them singletons. Sequencing input: PBMCs. The source of these receptors is a human donor in good health (CMV status not recorded). Some clones in this sample may be carry-over from other donors' samples.

Many counts were recorded for this clonotype. The chain combines TRBV6-2 or TRBV6-3 with TRBJ1-5; D remains ambiguous. The CDR3 covers 15 residues. V was trimmed by 4 bases and J by 3 bases, leaving 13 bases between them. CDR1 is MNHEY, CDR2 SVGEGT, per germline. This chain's CDR3 is CASSSGRVINQPQHF. CDR3 in DNA: TGTGCCAGCAGTTCCGGGAGGGTTATCAATCAGCCCCAGCATTTT.

This clonotype was seen a few times. The gene calls are TRBV19 and TRBJ1-1; D is ambiguous. Germline values: CDR1 LNHDA, CDR2 SQIVND (reference sequence). Trimming removed 7 bases at V and 10 bases at J, with 13 bases between. The CDR3 contains 11 residues. This CDR3 is CASMGALRAFF. The DNA for the CDR3 is TGTGCCAGTATGGGAGCCCTACGAGCTTTCTTT. Full variable domain (outside the CDR3, taken from reference TRBV19 and TRBJ1-1): DGGITQSPKYLFRKEGQNVTLSCEQNLNHDAMYWYRQDPGQGLRLIYYSQIVNDFQKGDIAEGYSVSREKKESFPLTVTSAQKNPTAFYLCASMGALRAFFGQGTRLTVV.

This clonotype was counted only a few times. The CDR3 DNA reads as TGCGCCAGCAGCCAAGACGGGGTTGGCGGCCAAGCTTTCTTT. Protein product: CASSQDGVGGQAFF. V is TRBV4-3 and J is TRBJ1-1; the D is unclear. The CDR3 is made up of 14 amino acids. With 0 bases removed from V and 9 bases from J, the gap between germline ends came to 14 bases. Germline CDR1 reads LGHNA; CDR2 reads YSLEER.

This clonotype came up many times. The rearrangement joins TRBV20-1 to TRBJ2-3; 9 nucleotides match TRBD2. J gave up 0 bases and V 3 bases, and 19 bases lay outside the gene matches. This CDR3 is 20 amino acids long. In germline, CDR1 is DFQATT, CDR2 SNEGSKA (reference sequence). CDR3 bases: TGCAGTGCTAGTCGATATGCGGGAGGGCGAGGAGGACGTAGCACAGATACGCAGTATTTT. This sequence encodes CSASRYAGGRGGRSTDTQYF.

This chain uses TRBV5-1 with TRBJ2-5, with TRBD2 identical over 8 bases. Germline V CDR1 and CDR2: SGHRS, YFSETQ. The CDR3 has 15 amino acids. The V gene end was trimmed by 4 bases and the J gene end by 0 bases; junction bases not matched to a gene: 5. The DNA of the CDR3 is TGCGCCAGCAGCCGTAGCGGGACAAACCAAGAGACCCAGTACTTC. Protein sequence: CASSRSGTNQETQYF.

This clonotype was seen repeatedly, ten times or more. The CDR3 sequence is CASMDTGRQPQHF. CDR3 coding DNA: TGTGCCAGTATGGACACCGGTCGTCAGCCCCAGCATTTT. The chain combines TRBV19 with TRBJ1-5; D is perhaps TRBD1 (5 bases). This CDR3 is built from 13 residues. V lost 7 bases to trimming and J lost 6 bases, with 13 bases between them. Germline CDR1 and CDR2: LNHDA and SQIVND (reference sequence). Using reference TRBV19 and TRBJ1-5 for the parts outside the CDR3, the full variable domain is DGGITQSPKYLFRKEGQNVTLSCEQNLNHDAMYWYRQDPGQGLRLIYYSQIVNDFQKGDIAEGYSVSREKKESFPLTVTSAQKNPTAFYLCASMDTGRQPQHFGDGTRLSIL.

This clonotype has ten or more counts. The chain joins TRBV7-2 to TRBJ2-7; 10 nucleotides agree with TRBD2. The germline CDR1 and CDR2 sequences are SGHTA and FQGNSA. This CDR3 has 17 residues. V gave up 5 bases and J gave up 0 bases; unmatched junction bases: 10. CDR3 sequence: CASSPRPSGSSSYEQYF. In DNA form, the CDR3 reads TGTGCCAGCAGCCCTCGCCCTAGCGGGAGTAGCTCCTACGAGCAGTACTTC.

This clonotype was recorded at least ten times. The chain carries TRBV19 and TRBJ2-3, with 8 bases identical to TRBD1. The CDR3 is 16 residues long. The J segment lost 1 base and the V segment lost 6 bases, leaving 9 bases of the junction unmatched. The germline CDR1 and CDR2 sequences are LNHDA and SQIVND (reference sequence). The CDR3 region is CASRSRGQAGTDTQYF. The CDR3 nucleotides are TGTGCCAGTAGGTCGCGGGGACAGGCCGGCACAGATACGCAGTATTTT.

This clonotype was counted many times. For the CDR3, the DNA is TGCAGTGCTGGCTTCCTCGGGACTAGCGGGAGGGGCTACAATGAGCAGTTCTTC. Protein sequence: CSAGFLGTSGRGYNEQFF. The chain joins TRBV20-1 to TRBJ2-1, with TRBD2 matching 16 bases. This CDR3 has 18 residues. Germline values: CDR1 DFQATT, CDR2 SNEGSKA (reference sequence). The junction had 10 bases not matched to a gene; V was cut back by 5 bases and J by 3 bases.

This clonotype was detected many times. CDR3 nucleotides: TGCAGCGCATTGGGACAGGTCGTTTACGAGCAGTACTTC. Its protein product is CSALGQVVYEQYF. The chain carries TRBV29-1 and TRBJ2-7; the match to TRBD1 covers 8 bases. This CDR3 region has 13 residues. Germline assignment: CDR1 SQVTM and CDR2 ANQGSEA. The V and J ends lost 7 bases and 4 bases, in that order; junction bases with no gene match: 9.

This clonotype was seen ten or more times. The J gene is TRBJ2-1, the V gene TRBV20-1, with D unresolved. Germline V CDR1 and CDR2: DFQATT, SNEGSKA (reference sequence). V was shortened by 3 bases and J by 0 bases, with 9 bases between the two germline ends. The CDR3 extends over 14 amino acids. In nucleotides, the CDR3 is TGCAGTGCTAGTGGTTTATCCTCCTACAATGAGCAGTTCTTC. Protein sequence: CSASGLSSYNEQFF.

This clonotype showed up many times. CDR3 nucleotides: TGTGCCAGCAGTGAAGGTGGCAACACTGAAGCTTTCTTT. Encoded protein: CASSEGGNTEAFF. V is TRBV6-4 and J is TRBJ1-1; D is ambiguous. Per the germline V gene, CDR1 is MRHNA and CDR2 is SNTAGT. Trimming took 3 bases from V and 2 from J, leaving 7 bases between them. CDR3 length equals 13 residues.

V usage is TRBV5-1 and J usage is TRBJ1-6; 11 bases line up with TRBD1. This CDR3 region has 15 residues. Germline assignment: CDR1 SGHRS and CDR2 YFSETQ. J lost 9 bases, V lost 4 bases, and 6 bases had no gene match. The CDR3 DNA reads as TGCGCCAGCAGCGTGGACAGGGGGCGCGGTTCACCCCTCCACTTT. It translates to CASSVDRGRGSPLHF.

The rearrangement joins TRBV4-2 to TRBJ2-7; 9 bases agree with TRBD1. CDR3 length: 15 amino acids. V trimming: 3 bases; J trimming: 3 bases; junction bases outside the gene matches: 6. Germline CDR1 and CDR2: LGHNA and YNFKEQ. CDR3 amino acids: CASSHEDRGNYEQYF. The DNA for the CDR3 is TGTGCCAGCAGCCATGAGGACAGGGGAAACTACGAGCAGTACTTC.

The chain recombines TRBV19 with TRBJ2-1; TRBD1 or TRBD2 may be the D gene (5 bases each). The ends were cut back, 8 bases at V and 0 bases at J, with 20 bases in the middle. This CDR3 comprises 17 residues. The V gene's germline CDR1 is LNHDA and CDR2 SQIVND (reference sequence). The CDR3 loop reads CASSGTQGSPSYNEQFF. Written as DNA, the CDR3 is TGTGCCAGTTCCGGGACCCAAGGGTCCCCCTCCTACAATGAGCAGTTCTTC.

The CDR3 DNA reads as TGTGCCAGCAGCGAGCGGGAGTGGACAGATACGCAGTATTTT. Translation: CASSEREWTDTQYF. The chain has TRBV28 and TRBJ2-3, with 8 bases aligning to TRBD2. In germline, CDR1 is MDHEN, CDR2 SYDVKM. There are 14 residues in the CDR3. V shed 6 bases and J 3 bases; nucleotides not matched to a gene: 5. Supplemented by reference TRBV28 and TRBJ2-3, the full variable domain reads DVKVTQSSRYLVKRTGEKVFLECVQDMDHENMFWYRQDPGLGLRLIYFSYDVKMKEKGDIPEGYSVSREKKERFSLILESASTNQTSMYLCASSEREWTDTQYFGPGTRLTVL.

In this sample, this clonotype turned up a few times. The rearrangement joins TRBV3-1 to TRBJ1-2; 7 bases are shared with TRBD1. This CDR3 contains 14 residues. Germline V gives CDR1 LGHDT, CDR2 YNNKEL (reference sequence). J lost 5 bases, V lost 3 bases, and 6 bases had no gene match. In DNA form, the CDR3 reads TGTGCCAGCAGCCATGCGACAGGGCGGTATGGCTACACCTTC. Its translation: CASSHATGRYGYTF.